The 5 T cell receptor beta chains below were found in one sample sequenced in a study of T cell responses to AZD1222 COVID-19 vaccine. The assay was immunoSEQ multiplex PCR, and TCRdb's table has in-frame clones only and misses some. The repertoire holds 130,000 or so clones, with roughly 90% as singletons. The specimen comprised peripheral blood, sampled on day 0 of AZD1222 vaccination. The receptors derive from an adult in good health.

This clone was picked up one time. This chain uses TRBV6-1 with TRBJ1-2, with 7 positions matching TRBD1. Germline trimming cut 1 base from V and 5 bases from J; bases unmatched to any gene: 7. Germline CDR1 and CDR2: MNHNS and SASEGT. The CDR3 has 15 amino acids. CDR3: CASSEEDRSEYGYTF. The CDR3 region has the DNA TGTGCCAGCAGTGAAGAGGACAGGTCCGAGTATGGCTACACCTTC.

The chain joins TRBV21-1 to TRBJ2-7; the table assigns TRBD1, which was not confirmed against the DNA. TRBV21-1 is recorded as a pseudogene. CDR3 size: 16 residues. This CDR3 reads CASSKARRGPTYEQYF. The CDR3 DNA reads as TGTGCCAGCAGCAAAGCACGCAGGGGACCTACCTACGAGCAGTACTTC.

This clone was seen just once. The rearrangement uses TRBV11-2 and TRBJ1-2; TRBD1 might be the D (5 bases). CDR1 and CDR2 from the germline V gene are SGHAT and FQNNGV. Trimming left V 4 bases short and J 8 bases short, with 17 bases between. The CDR3 totals 14 residues. The CDR3 DNA reads as TGTGCCAGCAGCTCATTAGCAGGGTTGCCCGGCTACACCTTC. It yields the protein CASSSLAGLPGYTF.

The J gene is TRBJ1-2, the V gene TRBV4-3; perhaps TRBD1 as D (5 bases). This CDR3 has 18 amino acids. Germline loops: CDR1 LGHNA, CDR2 YSLEER. V lost 0 bases, J lost 5 bases, and 22 bases lay in between. CDR3 amino acids: CASSQDGPGVGTAYGYTF. The DNA of the CDR3 is TGCGCCAGCAGCCAAGATGGGCCCGGGGTGGGGACGGCGTATGGCTACACCTTC.

The V gene is TRBV5-1, the J gene TRBJ1-4, with 8 bases identical to TRBD1. V gave up 1 base and J gave up 13 bases; unmatched junction bases: 15. The CDR3 has 16 residues. Per the germline V gene, CDR1 is SGHRS and CDR2 is YFSETQ. The CDR3 here is CASSLFGTGRNEGLFF. The CDR3 DNA sequence: TGCGCCAGCAGCTTGTTTGGGACAGGACGGAATGAAGGACTGTTTTTT. Based on the CDR3 plus reference TRBV5-1 and TRBJ1-4, the full variable domain is KAGVTQTPRYLIKTRGQQVTLSCSPISGHRSVSWYQQTPGQGLQFLFEYFSETQRNKGNFPGRFSGRQFSNSRSEMNVSTLELGDSALYLCASSLFGTGRNEGLFFGSGTQLSVL.